The clone carrying this TCR beta chain was picked up a small number of times. What it binds is unknown. The TCRbeta library incorporated unique molecular identifiers. TCRdb recomputed calls from the PCR reads with MiXCR, one row per CDR3 protein. The sample holds 800,000 to 1,000,000 distinct CDR3 sequences; about 31% are singletons and the top ten take over 25%. Germline V CDR1 and CDR2: DFQATT, SNEGSKA (reference sequence). V gave up 0 bases and J gave up 5 bases, with 12 bases separating them. The CDR3 loop spans 14 amino acids. This entry belongs to a study of T-cell reconstitution after alpha-beta-depleted transplantation in children. Study conclusions and caveats: About two months after transplant, alpha-beta T cells reportedly came from several hundred expanded graft clones. Several patients had high TCRbeta diversity at day 60; it came from surviving recipient T cells and thymic progenitors. A year had passed since transplant, and T-cell counts and diversity by then came mostly from newly produced T cells.

The TCR originated in a boy less than two years old who had a stem cell transplant for SCID, so the T cells may come from the graft donor. The chain recombines TRBV20-1 with TRBJ2-3, with unresolved D. The sequencing used PBMCs, mostly from graft donor cells, collected 360 days after TCRalphabeta/CD19-depleted stem cell transplant. The CDR3 region has the DNA TGCAGTGCTAGAGATCTTGGTTGGGGAGATACGCAGTATTTT. Its translation: CSARDLGWGDTQYF.